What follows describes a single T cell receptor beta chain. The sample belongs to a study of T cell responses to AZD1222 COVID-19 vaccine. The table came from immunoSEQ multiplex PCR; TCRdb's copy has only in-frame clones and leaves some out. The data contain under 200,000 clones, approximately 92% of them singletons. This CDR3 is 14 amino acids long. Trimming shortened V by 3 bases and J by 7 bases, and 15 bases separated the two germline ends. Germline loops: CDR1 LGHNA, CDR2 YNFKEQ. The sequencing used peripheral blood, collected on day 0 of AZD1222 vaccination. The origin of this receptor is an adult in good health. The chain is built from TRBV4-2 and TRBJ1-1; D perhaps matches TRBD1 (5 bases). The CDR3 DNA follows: TGTGCCAGCAGCCATCAAACCGGGACGCGTGAAGCTTTCTTT. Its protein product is CASSHQTGTREAFF.